What follows are 16 T cell receptor beta chains derived from one specimen sequenced in a study of shared clonotypes between healthy human individuals. Generated by immunoSEQ multiplex PCR, the TCRdb table keeps only in-frame clones and is missing some. Among more than 2 million clones listed, 85% to 95% were seen once. Material: naive CD4+ T cells sorted from blood. Regarding subset: CD45RA+ positively selected. All receptors come from a man aged 18 to 30 in good health.

Note on this clone: Germline is not matched at one junction end, which may reflect a read error. The chain links TRBV29-1 to TRBJ2-5; TRBD1 agrees at 8 bases. The CDR3 is 14 amino acids. Looked up from germline, CDR1 is SQVTM and CDR2 is ANQGSEA. CDR3 region: CSAYGQGLIEAQYF. CDR3 DNA: TGCAGCGCATATGGACAGGGCCTCATAGAGGCCCAGTACTTC.

The genes are TRBV9 and TRBJ2-1; the D gene is possibly TRBD1 (5 bases). Germline CDR1 SGDLS, CDR2 YYNGEE. V lost 0 bases and J 9 bases, leaving 7 bases between the germline ends. This CDR3 has 12 amino acids. In nucleotides, the CDR3 is TGTGCCAGCAGCGTAGAGGGGATTGAGCAGTTCTTC. This encodes CASSVEGIEQFF.

The V gene is TRBV6-5, the J gene TRBJ2-1; no clear D gene. Trimming pared 5 bases from V and 7 bases from J, leaving 9 bases between. Germline CDR1 is MNHEY and CDR2 is SVGAGI. This CDR3 has 12 residues. This chain's CDR3 is CASSRSFNEQFF. CDR3 sequence (DNA): TGTGCCAGCAGTCGAAGTTTTAATGAGCAGTTCTTC.

V is TRBV6-5 and J is TRBJ2-2, with D possibly called TRBD1 or TRBD2 (5 bases each). Germline V gives CDR1 MNHEY, CDR2 SVGAGI. The CDR3 consists of 15 residues. V dropped 2 bases and J dropped 7 bases, with 14 bases sitting between them. The CDR3 DNA is TGTGCCAGCAGTTACAAGGGGATCCGGGGCGGGGAGCTGTTTTTT. Translation gives CASSYKGIRGGELFF.

V usage is TRBV7-2 and J usage is TRBJ1-5, with 8 bases aligning to TRBD1. The V gene's germline CDR1 is SGHTA and CDR2 FQGNSA. CDR3 length: 15 residues. V dropped 4 bases and J dropped 5; count of bases not matched to a gene: 7. CDR3 DNA: TGTGCCAGCAGCTATGGGGACAGGCGAGATCAGCCCCAGCATTTT. Its protein product is CASSYGDRRDQPQHF.

Notes on this clone: At the DNA level, this CDR3 is encoded by other sequences in the same sample as well. CDR3 residues: CAISESGLSYEQYF. The DNA for the CDR3 is TGTGCCATCAGTGAGTCAGGGTTGTCCTACGAGCAGTACTTC. J is TRBJ2-7 and V is TRBV10-3; no clear D gene. Germline assignment: CDR1 ENHRY and CDR2 SYGVKD. This CDR3 spans 14 amino acids. Trimming took off 0 bases at V and 1 base at J, with 7 bases between the two ends.

The J gene is TRBJ2-3, the V gene TRBV30, with unresolved D. V was shortened by 5 bases and J by 8 bases, with 14 bases between the two germline ends. CDR1 GTSNPN and CDR2 SVGIG come from the germline V gene (reference sequence). The CDR3 consists of 12 residues. CDR3 protein: CAWDRPVGTQYF. CDR3 sequence (DNA): TGTGCCTGGGACCGGCCAGTCGGTACGCAGTATTTT. Variable domain in full (rest from reference TRBV30 and TRBJ2-3): SQTIHQWPATLVQPVGSPLSLECTVEGTSNPNLYWYRQAAGRGLQLLFYSVGIGQISSEVPQNLSASRPQDRQFILSSKKLLLSDSGFYLCAWDRPVGTQYFGPGTRLTVL.

The chain couples TRBV2 to TRBJ1-5; 7 bases map to TRBD1. The CDR3 is 12 residues long. Germline CDR1 reads SNHLY; CDR2 reads FYNNEI. The junction had 1 base not matched to a gene; V was cut back by 9 bases and J by 2 bases. In nucleotides, the CDR3 is TGTGCCAGTCAGGGGGGCAATCAGCCCCAGCATTTT. It specifies CASQGGNQPQHF.

The genes are TRBV5-6 and TRBJ2-2; weak D call: TRBD2 (6 bases). The CDR3 totals 19 residues. The V end was cut by 3 bases, the J end by 0 bases, with 21 bases between. Germline loops: CDR1 SGHDT, CDR2 YYEEEE. CDR3 sequence (DNA): TGTGCCAGCAGCTCCTTGGGGGGAAGCACCCCAACGAACACCGGGGAGCTGTTTTTT. It codes for CASSSLGGSTPTNTGELFF.

This clone was picked up one time. The V and J genes are TRBV28 and TRBJ2-7, with TRBD2 matching over 8 bases. Germline V gene sequence: CDR1 MDHEN, CDR2 SYDVKM. The CDR3 has 14 residues. V lost 8 bases, J lost 5 bases, and 11 bases stayed unmatched. The CDR3 region is CASRPGGALDEQYF. In DNA form, the CDR3 reads TGTGCCAGCCGCCCCGGGGGGGCCCTTGACGAGCAGTACTTC.

This clone is a singleton in its sample. The V and J genes are TRBV11-1 and TRBJ1-2; TRBD1 is a possible D gene (6 bases). CDR3 length equals 13 residues. Germline CDR1 and CDR2: SGHAT and FQDESV (reference sequence). V lost 5 bases to trimming and J lost 4 bases, with 11 bases between them. CDR3 bases: TGTGCCAGCAGCCAGGGGTTTTTCTATGGCTACACCTTC. Amino acid sequence: CASSQGFFYGYTF. Complete variable domain (other parts from reference TRBV11-1 and TRBJ1-2): EAEVAQSPRYKITEKSQAVAFWCDPISGHATLYWYRQILGQGPELLVQFQDESVVDDSQLPKDRFSAERLKGVDSTLKIQPAELGDSAMYLCASSQGFFYGYTFGSGTRLTVV.

The chain links TRBV5-4 to TRBJ2-2; D remains ambiguous. Germline CDR1 reads SGHNT; CDR2 reads YYREEE (reference sequence). The CDR3 is 13 residues long. V was cut by 1 base and J by 7 bases, with 8 bases left in between. Written as DNA, the CDR3 is TGTGCCAGCAGCTTGACTACGGTCGGGGAGCTGTTTTTT. Residues: CASSLTTVGELFF.

This clone came up a few times. The chain employs TRBV7-9 and TRBJ2-5; D could derive from TRBD1 or TRBD2 (5 bases each). The tail of the sequence fits TRBJ2-7 better, so the J call may be wrong. Looked up from germline, CDR1 is SEHNR and CDR2 is FQNEAQ (reference sequence). CDR3 length: 14 amino acids. The CDR3 spells CASSLGAESYEQYF. For the CDR3, the DNA is TGTGCCAGCAGCCTCGGGGCAGAATCCTACGAGCAGTACTTC.

The chain is built from TRBV2 and TRBJ2-7; 10 bases match TRBD1. The CDR3 sequence is 14 residues long. The V segment lost 4 bases and the J segment 6 bases; nucleotides outside the gene matches: 6. Per the germline V gene, CDR1 is SNHLY and CDR2 is FYNNEI. CDR3 sequence: CASSAWTGGLEQYF. CDR3 coding DNA: TGTGCCAGCAGTGCGTGGACAGGGGGACTCGAGCAGTACTTC. The whole variable domain, remainder taken from reference TRBV2 and TRBJ2-7, is EPEVTQTPSHQVTQMGQEVILRCVPISNHLYFYWYRQILGQKVEFLVSFYNNEISEKSEIFDDQFSVERPDGSNFTLKIRSTKLEDSAMYFCASSAWTGGLEQYFGPGTRLTVT.

This clone was seen once. The chain employs TRBV7-3 and TRBJ2-3; 13 bases map to TRBD2. The CDR3 consists of 16 residues. Looked up from germline, CDR1 is SGHTA and CDR2 is FQGTGA. The V gene end was trimmed by 5 bases and the J gene end by 5 bases; junction bases not matched to a gene: 7. CDR3 sequence: CASSLLTSGGIDTQYF. In DNA, the CDR3 is TGTGCCAGCAGCCTCCTGACTAGCGGGGGGATAGATACGCAGTATTTT.

This rearrangement joins TRBV19 to TRBJ2-2, with TRBD2 matching over 12 bases. The CDR3 has 15 amino acids. The junction had 3 bases not matched to a gene; V was cut back by 3 bases and J by 7 bases. Germline loops: CDR1 LNHDA, CDR2 SQIVND (reference sequence). In DNA, the CDR3 is TGTGCCAGTAGTATTCGACTAGCGGGGGTCGGGGAGCTGTTTTTT. Encoded protein: CASSIRLAGVGELFF.